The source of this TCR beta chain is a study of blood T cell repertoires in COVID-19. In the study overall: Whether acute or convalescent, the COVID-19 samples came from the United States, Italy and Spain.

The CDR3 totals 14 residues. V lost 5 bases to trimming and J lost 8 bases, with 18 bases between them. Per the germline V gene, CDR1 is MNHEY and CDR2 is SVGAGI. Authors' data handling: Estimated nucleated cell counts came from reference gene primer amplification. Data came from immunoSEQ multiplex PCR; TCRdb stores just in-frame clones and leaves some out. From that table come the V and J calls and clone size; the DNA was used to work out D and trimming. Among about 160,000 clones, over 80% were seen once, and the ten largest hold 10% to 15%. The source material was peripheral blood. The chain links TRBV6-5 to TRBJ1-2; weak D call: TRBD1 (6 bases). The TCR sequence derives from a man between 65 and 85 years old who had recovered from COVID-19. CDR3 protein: CASSSPGDRGGYTF. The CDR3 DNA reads TGTGCCAGCAGTAGCCCAGGGGACCGGGGCGGCTACACCTTC.